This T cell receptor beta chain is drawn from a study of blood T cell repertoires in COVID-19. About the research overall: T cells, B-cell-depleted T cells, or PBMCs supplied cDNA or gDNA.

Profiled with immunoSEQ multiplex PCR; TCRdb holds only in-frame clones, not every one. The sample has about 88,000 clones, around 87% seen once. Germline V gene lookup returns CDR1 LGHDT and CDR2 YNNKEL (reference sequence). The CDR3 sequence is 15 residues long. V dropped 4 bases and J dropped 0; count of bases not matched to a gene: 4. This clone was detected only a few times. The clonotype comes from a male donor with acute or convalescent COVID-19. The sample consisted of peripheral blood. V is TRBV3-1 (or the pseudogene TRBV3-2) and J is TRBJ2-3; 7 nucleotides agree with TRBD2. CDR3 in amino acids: CASSRGLDSTDTQYF. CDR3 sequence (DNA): TGTGCCAGCAGCCGCGGACTAGATAGCACAGATACGCAGTATTTT.